Below, 24 T cell receptor beta chains from the same sample are listed, as sequenced in a study of molecular identifiers for immune sequencing clone quantification. TCRdb re-analysed the PCR reads in MiXCR, keeping a single row per CDR3 protein. The sample consists of about 640,000 distinct CDR3 sequences, nearly 20% of them appearing once. The sample consisted of naive CD8+ T cells from blood, with Jurkat cell RNA spiked in. The sample's subset: FACS-sorted CD8+CD4-CCR7+CD45RA+ naive T cells. The source of these receptors is a human donor in good health. Some libraries in this study had Jurkat cell RNA spiked in.

This rearrangement joins TRBV7-9 to TRBJ1-2, with 12 bases lining up with TRBD1. The CDR3 is 14 residues long. J gave up 13 bases and V 5 bases, and 11 bases lay outside the gene matches. CDR1 is SEHNR and CDR2 is FQNEAQ in the germline V gene (reference sequence). CDR3 nucleotide sequence: TGTGCCAGCAGCACCCCGGGACAGGGGGCTCGTGGCACCTTC. It specifies CASSTPGQGARGTF.

The chain combines TRBV5-5 with TRBJ2-4; a possible D gene is TRBD1 (6 bases). The CDR3 has 18 residues. V was cut by 4 bases and J by 0 bases, with 20 bases left in between. CDR1 is SGHKS, CDR2 YYEKEE, per germline (reference sequence). Here the CDR3 DNA reads TGTGCCAGCAGCCACTGGGTAGGACAGCCCATAGCCAAAAACATTCAGTACTTC. The encoded protein is CASSHWVGQPIAKNIQYF.

This clonotype was observed a handful of times. J is TRBJ1-5 and V is TRBV19; 10 bases agree with TRBD1. CDR3 length: 21 residues. Germline CDR1 and CDR2: LNHDA and SQIVND (reference sequence). V was pared by 2 bases and J by 0 bases, with 16 bases of the junction left unmatched. The CDR3 coding sequence is TGTGCCAGTAGTATACTGCCAACCGGGACAGGGGAATTCTATAGCAATCAGCCCCAGCATTTT. Its translation is CASSILPTGTGEFYSNQPQHF.

This clonotype has a count of ten or more. The chain links TRBV5-4 to TRBJ2-7; TRBD1 aligns across 9 bases. Germline V CDR1 and CDR2: SGHNT, YYREEE (reference sequence). CDR3 length: 16 residues. Losses at the gene ends were 4 bases for V and 7 bases for J; bases not matched to a gene: 15. CDR3 protein: CASSPESWTGAREQYF. CDR3 coding DNA: TGTGCCAGCAGCCCAGAATCGTGGACAGGGGCACGGGAGCAGTACTTC.

Worth noting for this clonotype: A read error is possible here, since a much larger clone lies one base away. The chain links TRBV19 to TRBJ1-1, with D possibly TRBD1 on 5 matching bases. V was trimmed by 10 bases and J by 6 bases, leaving 12 bases between them. Germline values: CDR1 LNHDA, CDR2 SQIVND (reference sequence). The CDR3 runs to 11 residues. The CDR3 is CATHRLAEAFF. The CDR3 nucleotides are TGTGCCACTCACAGGTTGGCTGAAGCTTTCTTT. Full variable domain (rest looked up from reference TRBV19 and TRBJ1-1): DGGITQSPKYLFRKEGQNVTLSCEQNLNHDAMYWYRQDPGQGLRLIYYSQIVNDFQKGDIAEGYSVSREKKESFPLTVTSAQKNPTAFYLCATHRLAEAFFGQGTRLTVV.

This clonotype was counted between two and nine times. The chain recombines TRBV12-3 or TRBV12-4 with TRBJ1-2; 7 bases agree with TRBD1. Trimming at V came to 5 bases and at J to 6 bases, leaving 6 bases not matched to a gene. This CDR3 has 13 amino acids. In nucleotides, the CDR3 is TGTGCCAGCAGTGACGGGACAGCTGATGGCTACACCTTC. It specifies CASSDGTADGYTF.

This chain joins TRBV14 and TRBJ1-4, with a tentative D call TRBD1 (5 bases). The CDR3 has 13 amino acids. Germline V gene data show CDR1 as SGHDN and CDR2 as FVKESK. V lost 0 bases and J lost 8, with 7 bases in between. This CDR3 reads CASSQDGAEKLFF. CDR3 in DNA: TGTGCCAGCAGCCAAGACGGGGCGGAAAAACTGTTTTTT.

Comments on this clonotype: Since no conserved phenylalanine or tryptophan closes the CDR3, a read error is the likely cause. The chain recombines TRBV11-2 with TRBJ2-7; TRBD1 agrees at 8 bases. CDR1 SGHAT and CDR2 FQNNGV come from the germline V gene. V lost 4 bases, J lost 6 bases, and 5 bases stayed unmatched. CDR3 length: 13 residues. DNA of the CDR3: TGTGCCAGCAGCTCCGGACAGGGCCTCGAGCAGTACCTC. Protein sequence: CASSSGQGLEQYL.

In this sample, this clonotype turned up many times. This chain uses TRBV6-1 with TRBJ2-7, with no clear D. Germline assignment: CDR1 MNHNS and CDR2 SASEGT. The CDR3 length is 13 residues. The V gene lost 5 bases and the J gene lost 2 bases, with 10 bases spanning the gap. The CDR3 reads CASSLARPYEQYF. In DNA, the CDR3 is TGTGCCAGCAGTCTGGCCAGGCCCTACGAGCAGTACTTC.

Ten or more counts support this clonotype. This chain connects TRBV28 to TRBJ2-5, with 8 bases identical to TRBD2. Per the germline V gene, CDR1 is MDHEN and CDR2 is SYDVKM. The CDR3 length is 15 residues. With 11 bases clipped from V and 5 bases from J, the junction kept 16 bases outside the gene matches. The CDR3 DNA is TGTGCCCTCGGGAGGGGGGCAGGGTTAGAGGAGACCCAGTACTTC. It encodes CALGRGAGLEETQYF.

This clonotype was observed many times. The chain combines TRBV6-2 or TRBV6-3 with TRBJ2-5, with D possibly matching TRBD1 (6 bases). Germline lookup yields CDR1 MNHEY and CDR2 SVGEGT. The CDR3 covers 14 residues. Trimming cost V 4 bases and J 2 bases, with 11 bases left between them. The CDR3 DNA reads TGTGCCAGCAGTTCCGGACAGCCTCAAGAGACCCAGTACTTC. Encoded protein: CASSSGQPQETQYF.

This clonotype was observed a handful of times. This chain connects TRBV6-1 to TRBJ2-7, with D perhaps TRBD2 (5 bases). V dropped 8 bases and J dropped 2 bases, with 10 bases sitting between them. Germline CDR1 MNHNS, CDR2 SASEGT. The CDR3 consists of 12 residues. The CDR3 here is CASGGLAYEQYF. The CDR3 DNA reads as TGTGCCAGCGGAGGTCTAGCCTACGAGCAGTACTTC.

This clonotype was counted only a few times. V is TRBV2 and J is TRBJ2-5; TRBD2 matches at 11 bases. The CDR3 spans 17 residues. Trimming removed 4 bases from V and 2 bases from J; junction bases left unmatched: 9. Germline V gene sequence: CDR1 SNHLY, CDR2 FYNNEI. The CDR3 is CASSALAGGTPQETQYF. The CDR3 nucleotides read TGTGCCAGCAGTGCCCTAGCGGGGGGTACCCCACAAGAGACCCAGTACTTC.

Note on this clonotype: A junction boundary mismatches the germline segment, possibly from a read error. The chain has TRBV27 and TRBJ2-1; D is unresolved. Per germline, CDR1 MNHEY and CDR2 SMNVEV (reference sequence). This CDR3 is 11 amino acids long. The CDR3 sequence is CASSNFNEQSF. The CDR3 bases are TGTGCCAGCAGTAATTTCAATGAGCAGTCCTTC.

The J gene is TRBJ1-4, the V gene TRBV20-1; 9 bases line up with TRBD1. CDR1 and CDR2 from the germline V gene are DFQATT and SNEGSKA (reference sequence). The V gene end was trimmed by 1 base and the J gene end by 5 bases; junction bases not matched to a gene: 5. The CDR3 is made up of 15 amino acids. CDR3 coding DNA: TGCAGTGCTAGAGTGGGACAGGGACGGAATGAAAAACTGTTTTTT. Encoded protein: CSARVGQGRNEKLFF.

This clonotype was detected many times. The rearrangement links TRBV28 to TRBJ1-3; weak D call: TRBD1 (5 bases). Per germline, CDR1 MDHEN and CDR2 SYDVKM. The CDR3 spans 14 residues. The V gene lost 7 bases and the J gene lost 0 bases, with 10 bases spanning the gap. As DNA, the CDR3 is TGTGCCAGCACCCGGGGGGACTCTGGAAACACCATATATTTT. Translated, it gives CASTRGDSGNTIYF.

The J gene is TRBJ1-2, the V gene TRBV12-3 or TRBV12-4; weak D call: TRBD1 (5 bases). The germline V and J ends were trimmed by 6 bases and 5 bases, with 16 bases remaining between them. The CDR3 is 14 amino acids. Here the CDR3 reads CASSEGDLEYGYTF. The CDR3 DNA sequence: TGTGCCAGCAGCGAAGGGGACTTAGAATATGGCTACACCTTC.

This clonotype was seen repeatedly, ten times or more. The V gene is TRBV7-9, the J gene TRBJ2-3; the match to TRBD2 covers 10 bases. The CDR3 loop spans 15 amino acids. Germline CDR1 reads SEHNR; CDR2 reads FQNEAQ (reference sequence). The trim removed 3 bases at V and 5 bases at J, leaving 5 bases unmatched. CDR3 loop: CASSFQGTSEDTQYF. The CDR3 DNA is TGTGCCAGCAGCTTTCAAGGGACTAGCGAAGATACGCAGTATTTT. The whole variable domain, filled in from reference TRBV7-9 and TRBJ2-3, reads DTGVSQNPRHKITKRGQNVTFRCDPISEHNRLYWYRQTLGQGPEFLTYFQNEAQLEKSRLLSDRFSAERPKGSFSTLEIQRTEQGDSAMYLCASSFQGTSEDTQYFGPGTRLTVL.

The sample holds a few counts of this clonotype. The rearrangement links TRBV13 to TRBJ1-1; 7 bases map to TRBD1. Germline loops: CDR1 PRHDT, CDR2 FYEKMQ (reference sequence). This CDR3 is built from 15 residues. J gave up 3 bases and V 4 bases, and 8 bases lay outside the gene matches. CDR3 sequence (DNA): TGTGCCAGCAGCTGGAACAGGGGATTGGACACTGAAGCTTTCTTT. This encodes CASSWNRGLDTEAFF.

This clonotype has a count of ten or more. The rearrangement links TRBV5-1 to TRBJ2-5, with D possibly being TRBD1 or TRBD2 (5 bases each). The germline gives CDR1 SGHRS, CDR2 YFSETQ. V lost 2 bases, J lost 5 bases, and 22 bases lay in between. The CDR3 length is 17 residues. The CDR3, as DNA: TGCGCCAGCAGCTTAAACTTAAGGGACCCAAACATGGAGACCCAGTACTTC. Its translation: CASSLNLRDPNMETQYF.

Comments on this clonotype: A read error is possible here, since a much larger clone lies one base away. The chain joins TRBV27 to TRBJ2-7, with 8 bases that match TRBD1. CDR1 MNHEY and CDR2 SMNVEV come from the germline V gene (reference sequence). The CDR3 is 14 residues long. In nucleotides, the CDR3 is TGTGTCAGCAGGTCTCCAGGGGGCTGGTACGAGCAGTACTTC. As protein: CVSRSPGGWYEQYF.

This clonotype was observed at least ten times. The chain employs TRBV27 and TRBJ2-3, with unresolved D. This CDR3 has 14 amino acids. CDR1 and CDR2 from the germline V gene are MNHEY and SMNVEV (reference sequence). V lost 2 bases to trimming and J lost 4 bases, with 10 bases between them. CDR3 loop: CASSLAYPPDTQYF. In nucleotides, the CDR3 is TGTGCCAGCAGTTTAGCATACCCCCCAGATACGCAGTATTTT.

Points on this clonotype: The junction shows a germline mismatch at one end, possibly a read error. The V call is TRBV19, the J call TRBJ1-5; 8 bases are shared with TRBD1. Germline CDR1 LNHDA, CDR2 SQIVND (reference sequence). The CDR3 totals 15 residues. CDR3 DNA: TGTGCCGGTAGTATCCCGGGACAGGTCAATCAGCCCCAGCATTTT. This encodes CAGSIPGQVNQPQHF.

V gene TRBV28 combines with J gene TRBJ2-2, with 7 bases that match TRBD2. Losses at the gene ends were 11 bases for V and 6 bases for J; bases not matched to a gene: 12. Germline V lookup: CDR1 MDHEN, CDR2 SYDVKM. The CDR3 is 14 amino acids. CDR3 sequence reads: CAGLGGDGSGELFF. The DNA of the CDR3 is TGTGCCGGACTAGGTGGGGATGGGTCCGGGGAGCTGTTTTTT.